This entry describes one T cell receptor beta chain. CDR3 length equals 16 residues. Trimming pared 1 base from V and 5 bases from J, leaving 15 bases between. Germline V gene lookup returns CDR1 SSHAT and CDR2 FNYEAQ (reference sequence). The sample originates from a study of control samples from healthy donors and cancer patients. TCRdb keeps only in-frame clones here, not all; method: immunoSEQ multiplex PCR. The sample has over 100,000 clones, 92% seen once. This sequence originates from a young woman in good health. The rearrangement links TRBV7-7 to TRBJ2-1; possibly TRBD2 for D (7 bases). Specimen: blood. CDR3 sequence: CASSLGGGYTHNEQFF. CDR3 nucleotides: TGTGCCAGCAGCTTAGGGGGGGGCTATACGCACAATGAGCAGTTCTTC. Together with reference TRBV7-7 and TRBJ2-1, the CDR3 gives the full variable domain: GAGVSQSPRYKVTKRGQDVTLRCDPISSHATLYWYQQALGQGPEFLTYFNYEAQPDKSGLPSDRFSAERPEGSISTLTIQRTEQRDSAMYRCASSLGGGYTHNEQFFGPGTRLTVL.